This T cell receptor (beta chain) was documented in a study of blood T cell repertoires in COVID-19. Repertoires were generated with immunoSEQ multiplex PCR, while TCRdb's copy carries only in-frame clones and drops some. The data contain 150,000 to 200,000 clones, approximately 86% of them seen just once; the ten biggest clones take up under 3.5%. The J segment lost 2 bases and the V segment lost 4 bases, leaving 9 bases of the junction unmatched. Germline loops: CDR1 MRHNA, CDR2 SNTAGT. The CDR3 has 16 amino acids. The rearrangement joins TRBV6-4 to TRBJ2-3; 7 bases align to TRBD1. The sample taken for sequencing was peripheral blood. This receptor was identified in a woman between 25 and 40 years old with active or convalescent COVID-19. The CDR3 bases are TGTGCCAGCAGTGCCCTCGGGACAGCCAACACAGATACGCAGTATTTT. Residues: CASSALGTANTDTQYF.